The entry below describes one T cell receptor (beta chain). The antigen remains unidentified. Clinical symptoms, serum thyroxine and TRAb, thyroid ultrasound and orbital computed tomography together formed the diagnostic basis. Germline V gene data show CDR1 as SQVTM and CDR2 as ANQGSEA. This CDR3 is built from 13 residues. V lost 7 bases and J 4 bases, leaving 16 bases between the germline ends. This record belongs to a study of T cells in Graves' hyperthyroidism and ophthalmopathy. RNA transcripts gave rise to amplified TCR beta CDR3 regions. The HTBI primer set was used in a first-round RT-PCR of the TCR CDR3. TCRdb analysed the multiplex PCR reads with MiXCR anew, one entry per CDR3 protein. The table shows hundreds of thousands of distinct CDR3 sequences, with approximately 15% occurring only once. Whole-study results and caveats: Most clonotypes that expanded in the thyroid above 0.001 also showed up in blood. In the analysis, a 13 V-J model separated ophthalmopathy from stable hyperthyroidism.

Sequenced material: blood. The receptor's source is a man in his late teens or twenties with Graves' ophthalmopathy. The chain couples TRBV29-1 to TRBJ2-5, with D perhaps assigned TRBD1 or TRBD2 (5 bases each). CDR3 region: CSGSGPLTETQYF. DNA for the CDR3: TGCAGCGGATCGGGGCCCCTAACAGAGACCCAGTACTTC.